The sequence of this T cell receptor (beta chain) was determined in a study of post-analysis software for immune sequencing data. About the research overall: The study covered relapsing-remitting, secondary progressive and progressive-relapsing courses of multiple sclerosis. Overall study results and limits: Relative to controls, patients had five TRBV segments at higher frequency, with TRBV5-6, TRBV5-1 and TRBV20-1 among these. For normalized Chao1 diversity, multiple sclerosis patients scored significantly lower than controls did. Under the F measure, samples that were prepared in one batch clustered strongly together.

Remarks on this clonotype: The target antigen is unknown.

Trimming stripped 0 bases from V and 13 bases from J, with 16 bases between. This CDR3 comprises 14 residues. Unique molecular identifiers had been added to the TCR beta cDNA libraries. Starting from approximately 1 to 10 million T cells, the study yielded 450,000 to 500,000 cDNA molecules. TCRdb independently ran MiXCR on the PCR reads; one entry per CDR3 protein. The top ten clones hold 9% to 14% of a sample with about 460,000 distinct CDR3 sequences, 45% of them seen once. Sequencing used blood. This clonotype was obtained from a girl aged 5-17 years with multiple sclerosis. The chain combines TRBV12-3 or TRBV12-4 with TRBJ2-4; perhaps TRBD2 as D (7 bases). The CDR3 spells CASSLAGQPREQYF. The DNA of the CDR3 is TGTGCCAGCAGTTTAGCGGGACAACCGCGGGAGCAGTACTTC.